This T cell receptor beta chain is from a study of blood T cell repertoires in COVID-19. As for the study in general: Some COVID-19 samples were acute and others convalescent; all came from the United States, Italy and Spain.

Under the authors' procedure: Cell counts per sample came from amplifying reference gene primers. Produced via immunoSEQ multiplex PCR; TCRdb's table is partial and in-frame only. The DNA was the basis for D and trimming; V, J and clone size are from that table. The sample lists about 100,000 clones, 91% occurring once. The source material was peripheral blood. This receptor was taken from a human donor with active COVID-19. The donor label of this sample is uncertain.

In DNA, the CDR3 is TGTGCCAGCAGCCCGGACAGGTTACACGAGCAGTACTTC. Its translation is CASSPDRLHEQYF. V usage is TRBV7-2 and J usage is TRBJ2-7, with 7 bases matching TRBD1. The germline V gene has CDR1 SGHTA and CDR2 FQGNSA. This CDR3 is 13 amino acids long. The trim removed 5 bases at V and 5 bases at J, leaving 6 bases unmatched.